This is a list of T cell receptor beta chains from one sample in a study of blood T cells in healthy people across ages. Via MiXCR, TCRdb re-called the 5' RACE reads, giving one row per CDR3 protein. The sample consists of roughly 800,000 distinct CDR3 sequences, more than 20% of them appearing once. These sequences were also reported in another study, on T cells of mothers and their children.

The specimen sequenced was blood. All receptors come from a boy between 5 and 17 years old in good health. CDR3s include the opening cysteine and the closing phenylalanine or tryptophan. The D gene is left open where the match is weak. Only some rows state a clone size, as once, few, many or a class for expanded clones.

D gene,J gene,V gene,clone size,CDR3 protein,CDR3 DNA
NA,TRBJ1-6,TRBV19,NA,CASSMGTEGNSPLHF,TGTGCCAGTAGTATGGGTACGGAGGGGAATTCACCCCTCCACTTT
TRBD2,TRBJ2-2,TRBV6-1,NA,CASSGPGTSKSGELFF,TGTGCCAGCAGTGGGCCCGGGACTAGCAAGTCCGGGGAGCTGTTTTTT
TRBD1,TRBJ2-5,TRBV3-1,few,CASSQDLTGFQETQYF,TGTGCCAGCAGCCAAGATCTGACAGGGTTCCAAGAGACCCAGTACTTC
NA,TRBJ2-3,TRBV2,few,CASKRRRRADTQYF,TGTGCCAGCAAGAGGAGGAGGAGGGCAGATACGCAGTATTTT
NA,TRBJ2-7,TRBV9,NA,CASSVDGDEQYF,TGTGCCAGCAGCGTAGACGGGGACGAGCAGTACTTC
TRBD2,TRBJ2-5,TRBV20-1,NA,CSAISPGLAVEAQYF,TGCAGTGCTATCTCACCGGGACTAGCGGTTGAGGCCCAGTACTTC
NA,TRBJ1-4,TRBV28,few,CASSYTTLEKLFF,TGTGCCAGCAGTTATACGACTCTTGAAAAACTGTTTTTT
NA,TRBJ2-7,TRBV7-9,NA,CASSYRDSAYEQYF,TGTGCCAGCAGCTACCGGGATTCCGCCTACGAGCAGTACTTC
TRBD2,TRBJ2-1,TRBV20-1,few,CSARELRLAANEQFF,TGCAGTGCTAGAGAGTTGAGGCTAGCGGCCAATGAGCAGTTCTTC
TRBD2,TRBJ2-3,TRBV5-5,few,CASSLGTSGLEVGTQYF,TGTGCCAGCAGCTTGGGGACTAGCGGGTTGGAGGTCGGTACGCAGTATTTT
TRBD2,TRBJ2-7,TRBV7-9,NA,CAGEGTTPYEQYF,TGTGCCGGCGAGGGGACTACGCCCTACGAGCAGTACTTC
TRBD1,TRBJ2-3,TRBV12-3/TRBV12-4,NA,CASTPGTGSTDTQYF,TGTGCCAGCACCCCTGGGACAGGGAGCACAGATACGCAGTATTTT
NA,TRBJ2-3,TRBV15,few,CATSRDRSPADTQYF,TGTGCCACCAGCAGAGACAGATCCCCAGCAGATACGCAGTATTTT
TRBD2,TRBJ2-1,TRBV6-2/TRBV6-3,few,CASTGTRVYNEQFF,TGTGCCAGTACCGGGACTAGGGTGTACAATGAGCAGTTCTTC